Following are 6 T cell receptor beta chains from one sample sequenced in a study of identical twins. TCRdb redid the calling of the 5' RACE reads with MiXCR, one entry per CDR3 protein. The table records about 280,000 distinct CDR3 sequences, under 9.5% of them present only once. This sample also belongs to another study, concerning yellow fever vaccine responses in identical twins.

Material: memory (CD45RO+) T cells sorted from blood. The receptors come from a woman between 18 and 29 years old in good health.

This rearrangement joins TRBV6-5 to TRBJ2-4; tentative D call: TRBD2 (7 bases). Trimming stripped 2 bases from V and 0 bases from J, with 17 bases between. This CDR3 has 18 residues. Germline CDR1 reads MNHEY; CDR2 reads SVGAGI. CDR3 protein: CASSYRGGQDLAKNIQYF. CDR3 bases: TGTGCCAGCAGTTACAGGGGGGGGCAAGACTTAGCCAAAAACATTCAGTACTTC.

This clonotype showed up many times. J is TRBJ1-1 and V is TRBV12-3 or TRBV12-4; D ambiguous. This CDR3 has 15 amino acids. Between the trimmed V and J ends, which lost 4 bases and 0 bases, there was a span of 12 bases. The CDR3 sequence is CASSYRREMNTEAFF. CDR3 sequence (DNA): TGTGCCAGCAGTTACCGGAGGGAGATGAACACTGAAGCTTTCTTT.

The gene calls are TRBV24-1 and TRBJ2-1, with TRBD1 matching over 11 bases. CDR3 length: 16 amino acids. CDR1 is KGHDR and CDR2 is SFDVKD in the germline V gene. V shed 2 bases and J 5 bases; nucleotides not matched to a gene: 4. The CDR3 nucleotides read TGTGCCACCAGTGATTACGCGGGACAGGGGGACAATGAGCAGTTCTTC. Its translation: CATSDYAGQGDNEQFF.

This clonotype occurred many times. The V and J genes are TRBV5-6 and TRBJ2-2; D not resolved. Germline loops: CDR1 SGHDT, CDR2 YYEEEE. The CDR3 spans 12 residues. V lost 4 bases and J 3 bases, leaving 4 bases between the germline ends. In nucleotides, the CDR3 is TGTGCCAGCAGCCTTCACACCGGGGAGCTGTTTTTT. Translated, it gives CASSLHTGELFF.

The chain couples TRBV15 to TRBJ1-2; TRBD1 is a possible D gene (5 bases). Germline V gene lookup returns CDR1 LNHNV and CDR2 YYDKDF (reference sequence). The CDR3 runs to 17 residues. V shed 0 bases and J shed 2 bases, with 16 bases lying between them. CDR3 in DNA: TGTGCCACCAGCAGAGAGGGACCTCCGCAAAGAAACTATGGCTACACCTTC. Translated: CATSREGPPQRNYGYTF.

This chain connects TRBV10-2 to TRBJ2-2, with TRBD2 matching 10 bases. Per germline, CDR1 WSHSY and CDR2 SAAADI. V dropped 8 bases and J dropped 6; count of bases not matched to a gene: 6. The CDR3 length is 14 residues. Here the CDR3 reads CASVLAGLSGELFF. The DNA of the CDR3 is TGCGCCAGCGTACTAGCGGGATTATCCGGGGAGCTGTTTTTT.